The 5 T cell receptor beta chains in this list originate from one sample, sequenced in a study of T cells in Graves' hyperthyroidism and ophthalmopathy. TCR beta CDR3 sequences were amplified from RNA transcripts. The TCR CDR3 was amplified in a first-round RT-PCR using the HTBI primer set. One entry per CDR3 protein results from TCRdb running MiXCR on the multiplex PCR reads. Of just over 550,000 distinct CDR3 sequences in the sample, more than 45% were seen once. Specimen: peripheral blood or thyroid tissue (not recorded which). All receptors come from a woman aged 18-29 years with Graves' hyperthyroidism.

Here the CDR3 DNA reads TGTGCCAGCAGTTCCGACTGGGACAGGCCAGACTCCTACGAGCAGTACTTC. Translating gives CASSSDWDRPDSYEQYF. The chain combines TRBV7-6 with TRBJ2-7, with 8 bases aligning to TRBD1. V was pared by 6 bases and J by 0 bases, with 13 bases of the junction left unmatched. CDR3 length equals 17 residues. CDR1 is SGHVS and CDR2 is FNYEAQ in the germline V gene.

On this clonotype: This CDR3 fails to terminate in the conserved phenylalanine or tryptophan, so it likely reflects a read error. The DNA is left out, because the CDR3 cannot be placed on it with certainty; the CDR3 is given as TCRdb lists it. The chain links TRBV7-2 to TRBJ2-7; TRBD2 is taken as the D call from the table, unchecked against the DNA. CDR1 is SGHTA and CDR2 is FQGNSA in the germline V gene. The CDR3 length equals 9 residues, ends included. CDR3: CASTQKALA.

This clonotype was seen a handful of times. CDR3 DNA sequence: TGTGCCAGCAGTCGTTCGGGTTATGGCTACACCTTC. Translated: CASSRSGYGYTF. The gene calls are TRBV6-9 and TRBJ1-2; D gene unclear. Germline loops: CDR1 MNHGY, CDR2 SVAAGI. This CDR3 has 12 residues. V shed 5 bases and J shed 5 bases, with 9 bases lying between them.

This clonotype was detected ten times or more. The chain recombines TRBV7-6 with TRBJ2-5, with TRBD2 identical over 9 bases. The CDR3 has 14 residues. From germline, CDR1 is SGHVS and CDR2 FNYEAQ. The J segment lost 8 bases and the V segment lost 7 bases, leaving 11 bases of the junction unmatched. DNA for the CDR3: TGTGCCAGCACCTCCGGACTAGCGCGGGGAACCCAGTACTTC. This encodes CASTSGLARGTQYF.

CDR3 coding DNA: TGCAGCTTCGAGGCAACTAATGAAAAACTGTTTTTT. Encoded protein: CSFEATNEKLFF. The chain has TRBV29-1 and TRBJ1-4, with D hard to call. This CDR3 contains 12 residues. V shed 8 bases and J shed 0 bases, with 7 bases lying between them. Per germline, CDR1 SQVTM and CDR2 ANQGSEA.